This T cell receptor (beta chain) was recovered during a study of vaccination and CD4 T cells after COVID-19. Across the whole study: Post-COVID specimens were obtained a median 101 days after diagnosis (range 35 to 161).

The sample's treatment: 10-day PBMC culture with coronavirus spike peptide pools or control peptides (ViraFEST assay). Sequenced with the Oncomine TCR Beta short-read assay was DNA taken from cultured CD4+ T cells. The template was genomic DNA from cultured CD4+ T cells. Each CDR3 protein gets one entry after TCRdb re-called the PCR reads with MiXCR. The sample yields more than 15,000 distinct CDR3 sequences, roughly 60% seen once. As for this clonotype: The antigen remains undetermined.

The ends lost 6 bases at V and 4 bases at J; junction bases unmatched: 10. The CDR3 runs 15 residues. CDR1 and CDR2 (germline): MDHEN, SYDVKM. The clonotype comes from a human donor who had recovered from COVID-19. This chain uses TRBV28 with TRBJ2-3; TRBD1 matches 7 bases. The material sequenced was CD4+ T cells from blood, cultured in vitro, taken after SARS-CoV-2 vaccination. The CDR3 reads CASRTGAVGADTQYF. In DNA, the CDR3 is TGTGCCAGCAGAACAGGGGCCGTAGGCGCAGATACGCAGTATTTT.